These T cell receptor beta chains were read from a single sample in a study of cytomegalovirus exposure and HLA in healthy donors. Repertoires were generated with immunoSEQ multiplex PCR, while TCRdb's copy carries only in-frame clones and drops some. The top ten hold roughly 1.2% of the sample, which has roughly 330,000 clones, approximately 86% seen once. The specimen was PBMCs. The receptors originated from a woman aged 25 to 39 in good health and CMV-seropositive. The CDR3 runs from the conserved cysteine through the conserved F or W. A D gene is named only where the DNA matches it firmly. Size values are once, few and many counts, or a class for expanded clones, and some rows have none.

V gene	D gene	CDR3 length	clone size	J gene	CDR3 protein	CDR3 DNA
TRBV7-2	-	15	-	TRBJ1-2	CASSPSTAAGYGYTF	TGTGCCAGCAGCCCCTCGACAGCCGCGGGCTATGGCTACACCTTC
TRBV28	-	15	-	TRBJ1-5	CASSLFGQGGQPQHF	TGTGCCAGCAGTTTATTCGGGCAGGGAGGACAGCCCCAGCATTTT
TRBV30	-	15	-	TRBJ1-6	CAWRTGLGSNSPLHF	TGTGCCTGGAGGACCGGCTTAGGGAGCAATTCACCCCTCCACTTT
TRBV7-9	-	14	-	TRBJ1-2	CASSQDMQNYGYTF	TGTGCCAGCAGCCAAGATATGCAGAATTATGGCTACACCTTC
TRBV28	-	17	-	TRBJ2-3	CASSPRVWSGKTDTQYF	TGTGCCAGCAGTCCCCGTGTCTGGTCAGGCAAAACAGATACGCAGTATTTT
TRBV28	-	15	-	TRBJ2-7	CASSLPGTVSYEQYF	TGTGCCAGCAGTTTACCAGGGACGGTCTCCTACGAGCAGTACTTC
TRBV4-2	-	17	-	TRBJ1-5	CASSQTDLFGGNQPQHF	TGTGCCAGCAGCCAAACAGACCTATTCGGTGGCAATCAGCCCCAGCATTTT
TRBV4-3	-	16	-	TRBJ1-1	CASSQSINREYTEAFF	TGCGCCAGCAGCCAATCTATTAACAGGGAATACACTGAAGCTTTCTTT
TRBV28	-	15	-	TRBJ1-5	CASSLGGNSNQPQHF	TGTGCCAGCAGTTTAGGCGGAAATAGCAATCAGCCCCAGCATTTT
TRBV27	-	14	-	TRBJ2-7	CASSLAGPAGEQYF	TGTGCCAGCAGTTTAGCAGGGCCGGCCGGCGAGCAGTACTTC
TRBV10-1	-	14	-	TRBJ1-1	CASSFRTGNTEAFF	TGCGCCAGCAGTTTTAGAACAGGGAACACTGAAGCTTTCTTT
TRBV10-3	-	12	-	TRBJ1-3	CAISDGVNTIYF	TGTGCCATCAGTGACGGGGTTAACACCATATATTTT
TRBV5-1	-	15	-	TRBJ1-4	CASSFGQRANEKLFF	TGCGCCAGCAGCTTCGGACAGCGGGCTAATGAAAAACTGTTTTTT
TRBV6-1	-	14	-	TRBJ2-7	CASRDREASYEQYF	TGTGCCAGCAGAGACAGGGAGGCATCCTACGAGCAGTACTTC
TRBV9	-	15	-	TRBJ1-4	CASSVFGGLNEKLFF	TGTGCCAGCAGCGTCTTTGGGGGGTTAAATGAAAAACTGTTTTTT
TRBV4-1	TRBD2	19	-	TRBJ2-1	CASSQEAGVSVSSYNEQFF	TGCGCCAGCAGCCAAGAAGCGGGAGTGAGTGTGAGCTCCTACAATGAGCAGTTCTTC
TRBV18	-	19	once	TRBJ1-4	CASSTIGGSNRAANEKLFF	TGTGCCAGCTCAACAATCGGGGGAAGCAACAGGGCGGCTAATGAAAAACTGTTTTTT
TRBV7-3	TRBD2	16	-	TRBJ2-2	CASSLTGLARPGELFF	TGTGCCAGCAGCTTAACGGGACTAGCGAGACCCGGGGAGCTGTTTTTT
TRBV29-1	-	17	-	TRBJ2-1	CSVGGTSIRSGRNEQFF	TGCAGCGTGGGCGGGACGAGCATCCGATCCGGACGGAATGAGCAGTTCTTC
TRBV7-9	TRBD2	13	-	TRBJ2-7	CASSTSGSNEQYF	TGTGCCAGCAGCACTAGCGGGAGCAACGAGCAGTACTTC
TRBV28	-	14	-	TRBJ1-2	CASRILAGGYGYTF	TGTGCCAGCAGGATTTTGGCAGGAGGCTATGGCTACACCTTC
TRBV11-3	TRBD1	14	-	TRBJ2-1	CASSLGQGNNEQFF	TGTGCCAGCAGCTTAGGACAGGGAAACAATGAGCAGTTCTTC
TRBV25-1	-	13	once	TRBJ2-7	CASRGTDSFEQYF	TGTGCCAGCAGAGGGACGGATTCCTTCGAGCAGTACTTC
TRBV6-5	-	15	-	TRBJ2-6	CGVGRFSVGANVLTF	TGTGGTGTAGGGCGGTTCTCTGTTGGGGCCAACGTCCTGACTTTC
TRBV4-3	-	16	-	TRBJ1-3	CASSQVPVFSGNTIYF	TGCGCCAGCAGCCAAGTGCCAGTCTTCTCTGGAAACACCATATATTTT
TRBV6-5	-	15	-	TRBJ1-4	CASSFGAANNEKLFF	TGTGCCAGCAGCTTCGGGGCAGCCAATAATGAAAAACTGTTTTTT
TRBV19	TRBD1	14	once	TRBJ1-4	CASTRGTANEKLFF	TGTGCCAGTACCCGTGGGACAGCTAATGAAAAACTGTTTTTT
TRBV30	-	12	-	TRBJ2-1	CAGTPGVHEQFF	TGTGCAGGGACCCCCGGGGTACATGAGCAGTTCTTC
TRBV19	-	14	-	TRBJ1-5	CASSWGSSNQPQHF	TGTGCCAGTAGCTGGGGCTCTAGCAATCAGCCCCAGCATTTT
TRBV27	-	13	-	TRBJ1-1	CASSWGTSTEAFF	TGTGCCAGCAGCTGGGGGACATCCACTGAAGCTTTCTTT
TRBV28	TRBD2	14	few	TRBJ2-7	CASRGAGFGYEQYF	TGTGCCAGCAGAGGAGCGGGATTCGGGTACGAGCAGTACTTC
TRBV30	TRBD1	13	-	TRBJ1-2	CAWSVLGTDGYTF	TGTGCCTGGAGTGTATTGGGGACAGATGGCTACACCTTC
TRBV30	-	14	-	TRBJ2-7	CAWMGDRGFYEQYF	TGTGCCTGGATGGGAGATCGTGGCTTCTACGAGCAGTACTTC
TRBV18	-	12	-	TRBJ2-5	CASSPREETQYF	TGTGCCAGCTCCCCCAGGGAAGAGACCCAGTACTTC
TRBV6-6	-	14	-	TRBJ1-4	CASKTGTRGGKLFF	TGTGCCAGCAAAACCGGGACCCGGGGTGGAAAACTGTTTTTT
TRBV29-1	-	13	once	TRBJ1-3	CSVEEVSGNTIYF	TGCAGCGTTGAAGAAGTTTCAGGAAACACCATATATTTT
TRBV19	-	15	-	TRBJ1-5	CASRPRTALNQPQHF	TGTGCCAGTAGACCCAGGACAGCCCTTAATCAGCCCCAGCATTTT
TRBV13	TRBD1	15	-	TRBJ1-6	CASSLVSGTGSPLHF	TGTGCCAGCAGCTTAGTATCCGGGACAGGTTCACCCCTCCACTTT
TRBV28	-	14	-	TRBJ1-2	CASSLTGFFYGYTF	TGTGCCAGCAGCCTCACAGGGTTTTTCTATGGCTACACCTTC
TRBV27	-	14	-	TRBJ1-1	CASSFTGTQTEAFF	TGTGCCAGCAGTTTCACCGGGACCCAGACCGAAGCTTTCTTT
TRBV2	TRBD1	14	once	TRBJ1-2	CASSGGQAGYGYTF	TGTGCCAGCAGTGGGGGACAGGCAGGCTATGGCTACACCTTC
TRBV14	-	13	few	TRBJ2-2	CASNQQGTGELFF	TGTGCCAGCAACCAACAGGGCACCGGGGAGCTGTTTTTT
TRBV6-1	TRBD2	18	-	TRBJ2-3	CASSAQTSGLSGTDTQYF	TGTGCCAGCAGTGCCCAGACTAGCGGTCTATCGGGCACAGATACGCAGTATTTT
TRBV7-2	-	12	-	TRBJ2-1	CASSLAVLGQFF	TGTGCCAGCAGCTTAGCGGTCCTAGGGCAGTTCTTC
TRBV6-5	-	12	-	TRBJ2-7	CASGGDHYEQYF	TGTGCCAGCGGTGGGGACCACTACGAGCAGTACTTC
TRBV5-8	-	14	-	TRBJ2-7	CASSSTPVLAGEYF	TGTGCCAGCAGCTCTACACCTGTGCTCGCGGGCGAGTACTTC
TRBV29-1	-	13	-	TRBJ2-2	CSVCIPNTGELFF	TGCAGCGTTTGTATTCCGAACACCGGGGAGCTGTTTTTT
TRBV2	TRBD2	14	once	TRBJ2-1	CASLAGPFGTEQFF	TGTGCCAGCCTAGCGGGGCCCTTCGGCACTGAGCAGTTCTTC
TRBV7-8	-	13	few	TRBJ1-5	CASSRGPSQPQHF	TGTGCCAGCAGCCGGGGGCCCAGCCAGCCCCAGCATTTT
TRBV30	-	19	-	TRBJ2-7	CAWSVASNLRITFSYEQYF	TGTGCCTGGAGTGTTGCCTCTAACCTTAGGATCACTTTCTCCTACGAGCAGTACTTC
TRBV7-3	TRBD2	18	-	TRBJ2-3	CASSLNGLAGEYTDTQYF	TGTGCCAGCAGCTTAAACGGGCTAGCGGGGGAATACACAGATACGCAGTATTTT
TRBV7-2	-	14	once	TRBJ1-1	CASSQSPGSTEAFF	TGTGCCAGCAGCCAATCTCCAGGATCCACTGAAGCTTTCTTT
TRBV6-1	TRBD1	18	-	TRBJ1-5	CASSELIGTGARNQPQHF	TGTGCCAGCAGTGAACTTATCGGGACAGGGGCGCGCAATCAGCCCCAGCATTTT
TRBV5-1	TRBD1	14	once	TRBJ2-2	CASSSRTGNGELFF	TGCGCCAGCAGCTCCAGGACAGGGAACGGGGAGCTGTTTTTT
TRBV23-1	-	15	-	TRBJ2-5	CASSRVKGVGETQYF	TGCGCCAGCAGTCGAGTTAAGGGGGTGGGTGAGACCCAGTACTTC
TRBV28	-	15	-	TRBJ1-5	CASSTQGPLNQPQHF	TGTGCCAGCAGTACCCAGGGCCCCCTTAATCAGCCCCAGCATTTT
TRBV10-3	-	14	-	TRBJ2-7	CAISGRQESYEQYF	TGTGCCATCAGTGGGCGACAGGAGTCCTACGAGCAGTACTTC
TRBV7-8	TRBD2	15	few	TRBJ2-7	CASSQGTSGTYEQYF	TGTGCCAGCAGCCAAGGGACTAGCGGAACCTACGAGCAGTACTTC
TRBV30	TRBD2	15	-	TRBJ2-3	CAWNRGGGGQDTQYF	TGTGCCTGGAACCGGGGCGGGGGGGGCCAGGATACGCAGTATTTT
TRBV6-5	-	13	-	TRBJ1-5	CASSNGGNQPQHF	TGTGCCAGCAGTAACGGGGGGAATCAGCCCCAGCATTTT